This T cell receptor beta chain was captured in a study of CD8+CD57+ T cells in acquired aplastic anemia. Across the study: Sorting CD4+ and CD8+ cells gave DNA averaging about 3.2 ug. Study-wide results and caveats: Common to patients and controls were roughly 30 CD8+ CDR3 sequences.

It was patients with CD8+CD57+ cell expansion by flow cytometry who were chosen for sequencing. At least ten counts were recorded for this clonotype. What it binds is unknown. CDR3 and TCR beta VDJ profiling relied on genomic DNA as the template. TCRdb re-called the reads through MiXCR, storing one row per CDR3 protein. The sample holds 200,000 or so distinct CDR3 sequences; just under 50% are singletons and the top ten take 9.7%. This CDR3 region has 13 residues. Germline-derived CDR1 and CDR2 are SGHTA and FQGNSA. Germline trimming cut 7 bases from V and 4 bases from J; bases unmatched to any gene: 6.

J is TRBJ2-7 and V is TRBV7-2, with 8 bases aligning to TRBD2. The sequenced material came from sorted CD4+, CD8+, or CD8+CD57+ T cells (not recorded which) from PBMCs. The sequence came from a human donor with aplastic anemia. Here the CDR3 reads CASKTSAAYEQYF. The DNA for the CDR3 is TGTGCCAGCAAGACTAGCGCGGCTTACGAGCAGTACTTC.